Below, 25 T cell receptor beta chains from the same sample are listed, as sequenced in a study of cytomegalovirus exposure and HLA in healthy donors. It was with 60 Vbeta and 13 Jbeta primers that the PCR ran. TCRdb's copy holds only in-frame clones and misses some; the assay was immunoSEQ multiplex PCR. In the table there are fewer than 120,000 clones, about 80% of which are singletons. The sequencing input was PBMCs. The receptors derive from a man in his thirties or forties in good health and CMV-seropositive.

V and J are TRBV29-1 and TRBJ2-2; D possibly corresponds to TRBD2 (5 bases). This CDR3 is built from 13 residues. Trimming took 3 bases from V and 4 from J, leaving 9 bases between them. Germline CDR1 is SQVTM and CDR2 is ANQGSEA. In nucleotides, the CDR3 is TGCAGCGTTGAGCCGGGGAGCACCGGGGAGCTGTTTTTT. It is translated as CSVEPGSTGELFF.

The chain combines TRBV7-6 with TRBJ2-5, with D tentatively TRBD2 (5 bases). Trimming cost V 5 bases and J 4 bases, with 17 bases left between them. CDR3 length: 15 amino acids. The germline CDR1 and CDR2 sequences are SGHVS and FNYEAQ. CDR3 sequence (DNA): TGTGCCAGCAGCCGAGGCGGGTTCCGCACAGAGACCCAGTACTTC. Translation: CASSRGGFRTETQYF.

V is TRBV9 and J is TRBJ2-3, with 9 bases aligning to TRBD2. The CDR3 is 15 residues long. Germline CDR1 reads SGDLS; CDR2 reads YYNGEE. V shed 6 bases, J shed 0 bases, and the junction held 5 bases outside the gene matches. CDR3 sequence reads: CASTAGGLSTDTQYF. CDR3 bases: TGTGCCAGCACCGCGGGGGGGCTGAGCACAGATACGCAGTATTTT.

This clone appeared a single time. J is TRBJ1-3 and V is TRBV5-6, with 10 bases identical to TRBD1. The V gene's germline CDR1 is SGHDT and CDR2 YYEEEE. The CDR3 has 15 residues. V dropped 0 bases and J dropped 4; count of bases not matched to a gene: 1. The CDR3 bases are TGTGCCAGCAGCTTGGGACAGGGGGCCGGAAACACCATATATTTT. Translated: CASSLGQGAGNTIYF.

This CDR3 is CASRAGTYNYGYTF. CDR3 sequence (DNA): TGTGCCAGCAGGGCCGGGACTTACAATTATGGCTACACCTTC. The rearrangement uses TRBV6-1 and TRBJ1-2; weak D call: TRBD1 (5 bases). The germline gives CDR1 MNHNS, CDR2 SASEGT. This CDR3 has 14 amino acids. V was cut by 6 bases and J by 5 bases, with 16 bases left in between.

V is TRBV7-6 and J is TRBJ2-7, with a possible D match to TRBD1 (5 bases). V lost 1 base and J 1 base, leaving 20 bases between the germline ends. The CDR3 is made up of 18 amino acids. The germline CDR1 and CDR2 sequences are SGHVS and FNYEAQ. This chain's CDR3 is CASSLGWVGASISYEQYF. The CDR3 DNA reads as TGTGCCAGCAGCTTAGGATGGGTTGGGGCTTCAATTTCCTACGAGCAGTACTTC.

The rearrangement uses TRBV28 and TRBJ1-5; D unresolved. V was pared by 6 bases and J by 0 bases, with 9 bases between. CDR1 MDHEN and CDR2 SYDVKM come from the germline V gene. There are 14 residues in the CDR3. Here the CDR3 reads CASRYRYSNQPQHF. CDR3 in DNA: TGTGCCAGCAGATACAGATATAGCAATCAGCCCCAGCATTTT.

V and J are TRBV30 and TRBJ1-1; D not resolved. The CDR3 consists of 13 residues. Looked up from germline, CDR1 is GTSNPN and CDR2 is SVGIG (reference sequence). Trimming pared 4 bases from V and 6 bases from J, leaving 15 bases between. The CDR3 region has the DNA TGTGCCTGGACCCTCGGGAGGGTATCTGAAGCTTTCTTT. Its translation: CAWTLGRVSEAFF. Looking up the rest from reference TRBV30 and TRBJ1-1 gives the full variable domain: SQTIHQWPATLVQPVGSPLSLECTVEGTSNPNLYWYRQAAGRGLQLLFYSVGIGQISSEVPQNLSASRPQDRQFILSSKKLLLSDSGFYLCAWTLGRVSEAFFGQGTRLTVV.

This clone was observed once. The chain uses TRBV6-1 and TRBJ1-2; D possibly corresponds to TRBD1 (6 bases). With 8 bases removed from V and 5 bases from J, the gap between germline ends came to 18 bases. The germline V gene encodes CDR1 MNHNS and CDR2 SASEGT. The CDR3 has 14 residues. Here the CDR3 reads CASEGSARGYGYTF. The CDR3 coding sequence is TGTGCCAGCGAAGGGTCAGCAAGGGGGTATGGCTACACCTTC.

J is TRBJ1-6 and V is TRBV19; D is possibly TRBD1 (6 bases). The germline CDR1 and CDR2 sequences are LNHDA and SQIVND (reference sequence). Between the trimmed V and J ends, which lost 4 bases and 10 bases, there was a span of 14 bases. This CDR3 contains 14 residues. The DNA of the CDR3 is TGTGCCAGTAGTACCACAGGGAAAGGATCACCCCTCCACTTT. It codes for CASSTTGKGSPLHF.

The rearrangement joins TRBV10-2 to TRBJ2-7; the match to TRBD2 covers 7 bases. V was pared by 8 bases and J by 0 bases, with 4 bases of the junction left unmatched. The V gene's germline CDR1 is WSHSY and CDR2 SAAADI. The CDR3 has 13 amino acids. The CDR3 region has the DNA TGCGCCAGCGGGCGGGAGCTCTCCTACGAGCAGTACTTC. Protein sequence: CASGRELSYEQYF.

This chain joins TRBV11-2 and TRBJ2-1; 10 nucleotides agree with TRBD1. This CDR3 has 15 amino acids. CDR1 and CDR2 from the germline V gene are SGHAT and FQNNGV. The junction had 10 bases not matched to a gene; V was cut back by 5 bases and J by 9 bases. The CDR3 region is CASSPRDRGWAEQFF. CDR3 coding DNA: TGTGCCAGCAGCCCCCGGGACAGGGGATGGGCTGAGCAGTTCTTC.

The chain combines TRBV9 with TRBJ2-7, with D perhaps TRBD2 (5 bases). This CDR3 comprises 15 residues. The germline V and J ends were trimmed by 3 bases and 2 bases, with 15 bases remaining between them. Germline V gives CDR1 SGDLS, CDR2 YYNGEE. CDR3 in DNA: TGTGCCAGCAGCGCCCACGGGGTGACCACCTACGAGCAGTACTTC. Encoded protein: CASSAHGVTTYEQYF. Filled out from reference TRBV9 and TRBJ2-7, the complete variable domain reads DSGVTQTPKHLITATGQRVTLRCSPRSGDLSVYWYQQSLDQGLQFLIQYYNGEERAKGNILERFSAQQFPDLHSELNLSSLELGDSALYFCASSAHGVTTYEQYFGPGTRLTVT.

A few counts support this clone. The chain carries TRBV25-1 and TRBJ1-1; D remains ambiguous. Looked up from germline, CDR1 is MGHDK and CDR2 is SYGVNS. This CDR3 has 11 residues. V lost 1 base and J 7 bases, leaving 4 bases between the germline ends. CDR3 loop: CASSELSEAFF. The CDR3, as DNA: TGTGCCAGCAGTGAATTGAGTGAAGCTTTCTTT. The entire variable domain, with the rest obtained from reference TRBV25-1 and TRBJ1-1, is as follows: EADIYQTPRYLVIGTGKKITLECSQTMGHDKMYWYQQDPGMELHLIHYSYGVNSTEKGDLSSESTVSRIRTEHFPLTLESARPSHTSQYLCASSELSEAFFGQGTRLTVV.

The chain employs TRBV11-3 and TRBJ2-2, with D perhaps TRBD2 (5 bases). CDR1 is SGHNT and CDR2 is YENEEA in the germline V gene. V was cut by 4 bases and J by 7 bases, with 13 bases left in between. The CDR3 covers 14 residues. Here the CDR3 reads CASSSLEGNGELFF. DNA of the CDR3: TGTGCCAGCAGCTCCCTCGAGGGCAACGGGGAGCTGTTTTTT.

CDR3 sequence: CASSGLNTDTQYF. Here the CDR3 DNA reads TGTGCCAGCAGCGGACTAAACACAGATACGCAGTATTTT. The chain links TRBV28 to TRBJ2-3; D is possibly TRBD2 (6 bases). Trimming left V 6 bases short and J 2 bases short, with 9 bases between. This CDR3 is 13 amino acids long. Germline V CDR1 and CDR2: MDHEN, SYDVKM.

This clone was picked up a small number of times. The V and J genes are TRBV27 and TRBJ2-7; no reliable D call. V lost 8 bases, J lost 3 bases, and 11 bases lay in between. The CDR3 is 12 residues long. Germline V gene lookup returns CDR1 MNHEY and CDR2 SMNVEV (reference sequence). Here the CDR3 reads CASGLTLYEQYF. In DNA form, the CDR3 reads TGTGCCAGCGGCCTCACCCTCTACGAGCAGTACTTC.

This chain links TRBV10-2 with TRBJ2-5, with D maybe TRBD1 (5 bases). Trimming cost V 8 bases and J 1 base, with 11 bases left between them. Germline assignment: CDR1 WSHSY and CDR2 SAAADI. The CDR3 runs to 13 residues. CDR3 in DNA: TGCGCCAGCCTTGGGCAGGGCCAAGAGACCCAGTACTTC. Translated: CASLGQGQETQYF.

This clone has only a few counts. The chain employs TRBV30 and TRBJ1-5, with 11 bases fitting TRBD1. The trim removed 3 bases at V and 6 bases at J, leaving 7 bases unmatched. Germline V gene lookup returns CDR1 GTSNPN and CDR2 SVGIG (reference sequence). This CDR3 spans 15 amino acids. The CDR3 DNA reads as TGTGCCTGGAGCGTTGGACAGGGGGCGCGTCAGCCCCAGCATTTT. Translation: CAWSVGQGARQPQHF.

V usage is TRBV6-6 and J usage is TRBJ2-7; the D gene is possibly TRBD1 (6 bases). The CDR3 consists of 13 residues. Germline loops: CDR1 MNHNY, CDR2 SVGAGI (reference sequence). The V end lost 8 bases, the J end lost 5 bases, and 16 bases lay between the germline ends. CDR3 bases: TGTGCCAGCGGGGGCAGTGGTAAGGACGAGCAGTACTTC. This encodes CASGGSGKDEQYF.

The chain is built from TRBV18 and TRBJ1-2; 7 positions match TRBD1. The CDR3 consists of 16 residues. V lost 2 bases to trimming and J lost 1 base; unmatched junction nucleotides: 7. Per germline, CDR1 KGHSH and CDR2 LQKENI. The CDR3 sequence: CASSPYDRAGNYGYTF. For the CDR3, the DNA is TGTGCCAGCTCACCATATGACAGGGCGGGTAACTATGGCTACACCTTC. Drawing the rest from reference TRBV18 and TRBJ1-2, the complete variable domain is NAGVMQNPRHLVRRRGQEARLRCSPMKGHSHVYWYRQLPEEGLKFMVYLQKENIIDESGMPKERFSAEFPKEGPSILRIQQVVRGDSAAYFCASSPYDRAGNYGYTFGSGTRLTVV.

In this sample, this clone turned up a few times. The CDR3 loop reads CASSPGSGYEQYF. CDR3 DNA: TGTGCCAGCAGCCCAGGATCCGGCTACGAGCAGTACTTC. The chain is built from TRBV7-2 and TRBJ2-7; no clear D. Trimming took 5 bases from V and 3 from J, leaving 11 bases between them. The CDR3 extends over 13 amino acids. Germline V gives CDR1 SGHTA, CDR2 FQGNSA.

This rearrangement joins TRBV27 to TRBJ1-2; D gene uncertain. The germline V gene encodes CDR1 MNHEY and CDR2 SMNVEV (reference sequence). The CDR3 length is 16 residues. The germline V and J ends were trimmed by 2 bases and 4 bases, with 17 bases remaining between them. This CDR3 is CASSLRLEEGGYGYTF. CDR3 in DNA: TGTGCCAGCAGTTTAAGGCTAGAGGAGGGCGGCTATGGCTACACCTTC.

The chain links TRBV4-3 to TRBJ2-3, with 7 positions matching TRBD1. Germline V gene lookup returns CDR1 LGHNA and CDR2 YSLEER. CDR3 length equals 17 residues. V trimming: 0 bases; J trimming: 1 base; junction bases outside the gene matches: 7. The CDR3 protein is CASSQDYAGGGTDTQYF. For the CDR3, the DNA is TGCGCCAGCAGCCAAGATTACGCAGGGGGAGGCACAGATACGCAGTATTTT.

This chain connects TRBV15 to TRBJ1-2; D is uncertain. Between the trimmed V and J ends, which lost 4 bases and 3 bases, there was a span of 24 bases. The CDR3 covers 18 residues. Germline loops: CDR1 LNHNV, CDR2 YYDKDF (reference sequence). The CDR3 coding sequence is TGTGCCACCAGCACTCATTCGGCCTCCCTGTCTCGGGACTATGGCTACACCTTC. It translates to CATSTHSASLSRDYGYTF.